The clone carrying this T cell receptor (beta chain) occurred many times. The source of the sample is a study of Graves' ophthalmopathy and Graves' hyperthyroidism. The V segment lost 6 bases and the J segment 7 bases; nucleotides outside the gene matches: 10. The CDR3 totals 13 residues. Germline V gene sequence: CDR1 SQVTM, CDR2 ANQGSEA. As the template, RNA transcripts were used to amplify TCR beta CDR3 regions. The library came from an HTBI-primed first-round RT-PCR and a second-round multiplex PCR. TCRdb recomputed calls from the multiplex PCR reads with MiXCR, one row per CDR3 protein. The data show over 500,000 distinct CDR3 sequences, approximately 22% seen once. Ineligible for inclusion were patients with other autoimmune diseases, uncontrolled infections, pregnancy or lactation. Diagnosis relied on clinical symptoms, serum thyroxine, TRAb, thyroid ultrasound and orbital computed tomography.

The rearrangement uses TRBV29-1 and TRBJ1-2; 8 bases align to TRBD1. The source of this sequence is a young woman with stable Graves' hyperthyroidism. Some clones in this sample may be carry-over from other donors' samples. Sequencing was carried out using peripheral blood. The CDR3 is CSVKDRGRGGYTF. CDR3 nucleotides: TGCAGCGTGAAAGACAGGGGACGAGGTGGCTACACCTTC.